This entry lists 27 T cell receptor beta chains sequenced from one sample in a study of cytomegalovirus exposure and HLA in healthy donors. The repertoire was sequenced with immunoSEQ multiplex PCR; TCRdb's copy has only in-frame clones and lacks some. The sample yields more than 250,000 clones, 80% to 95% seen once. Sequencing was performed on PBMCs. The source is a woman between 25 and 40 years old in good health and CMV-seronegative.

The chain couples TRBV7-9 to TRBJ1-2, with 9 bases matching TRBD1. In germline, CDR1 is SEHNR, CDR2 FQNEAQ (reference sequence). The CDR3 consists of 18 residues. Trimming removed 0 bases from V and 8 bases from J; junction bases left unmatched: 16. This chain's CDR3 is CASSLAHTQGASPGGYTF. In DNA form, the CDR3 reads TGTGCCAGCAGCTTAGCGCACACACAGGGGGCCTCCCCCGGCGGCTACACCTTC.

The gene calls are TRBV29-1 and TRBJ1-2; 7 bases match TRBD1. Trimming at V came to 7 bases and at J to 8 bases, leaving 7 bases not matched to a gene. In germline, CDR1 is SQVTM, CDR2 ANQGSEA. The CDR3 is made up of 11 amino acids. CDR3: CSATGIRGYTF. For the CDR3, the DNA is TGCAGCGCGACAGGGATCAGGGGCTACACCTTC. The whole variable domain, remainder taken from reference TRBV29-1 and TRBJ1-2, is SAVISQKPSRDICQRGTSLTIQCQVDSQVTMMFWYRQQPGQSLTLIATANQGSEATYESGFVIDKFPISRPNLTFSTLTVSNMSPEDSSIYLCSATGIRGYTFGSGTRLTVV.

The sample holds one count of this clone. The chain has TRBV25-1 and TRBJ1-1, with a tentative D call TRBD1 (5 bases). The CDR3 loop spans 12 amino acids. Trimming removed 6 bases from V and 5 bases from J, with 10 bases in between. Germline values: CDR1 MGHDK, CDR2 SYGVNS. CDR3 residues: CASRDKGTEAFF. Written as DNA, the CDR3 is TGTGCCAGCAGGGACAAGGGAACTGAAGCTTTCTTT.

This chain links TRBV28 with TRBJ2-3, with no clear D. Trimming removed 6 bases from V and 5 bases from J, with 18 bases in between. CDR1 MDHEN and CDR2 SYDVKM come from the germline V gene. The CDR3 runs 15 residues. Here the CDR3 reads CASSSYLPTLDTQYF. CDR3 sequence (DNA): TGTGCCAGCAGCTCCTATTTGCCCACCCTAGATACGCAGTATTTT.

The chain links TRBV7-2 to TRBJ2-5; D is undetermined. This CDR3 contains 14 residues. Trimming took 5 bases from V and 0 from J, leaving 10 bases between them. CDR1 and CDR2 from the germline V gene are SGHTA and FQGNSA. CDR3 sequence: CASSRDTYQETQYF. In DNA, the CDR3 is TGTGCCAGCAGCAGAGACACGTACCAAGAGACCCAGTACTTC.

This clone was counted a single time. The rearrangement joins TRBV7-2 to TRBJ1-4; no clear D gene. Germline values: CDR1 SGHTA, CDR2 FQGNSA. CDR3 length: 16 residues. V was shortened by 1 base and J by 6 bases, with 15 bases between the two germline ends. The CDR3 here is CASSLGAEIFYEKLFF. CDR3 DNA sequence: TGTGCCAGCAGCTTAGGTGCCGAGATCTTTTATGAAAAACTGTTTTTT.

The chain has TRBV2 and TRBJ1-5; a weak D match, TRBD1 (5 bases). V was shortened by 6 bases and J by 7 bases, with 19 bases between the two germline ends. CDR1 and CDR2 from the germline V gene are SNHLY and FYNNEI. The CDR3 sequence is 15 residues long. In nucleotides, the CDR3 is TGTGCCAGCAGCGGGGACGGGAGGATTCGCCAGCCCCAGCATTTT. It yields the protein CASSGDGRIRQPQHF. Filled out from reference TRBV2 and TRBJ1-5, the complete variable domain reads EPEVTQTPSHQVTQMGQEVILRCVPISNHLYFYWYRQILGQKVEFLVSFYNNEISEKSEIFDDQFSVERPDGSNFTLKIRSTKLEDSAMYFCASSGDGRIRQPQHFGDGTRLSIL.

This clone was detected only once. This sequence joins TRBV9 and TRBJ2-2, with 8 bases identical to TRBD2. The CDR3 consists of 23 residues. Germline V CDR1 and CDR2: SGDLS, YYNGEE. V was clipped by 4 bases and J by 1 base; unmatched bases: 27. Here the CDR3 DNA reads TGTGCCAGCAGCACCCCAAGGGGTTGGGTTGGTAGCGGGAACTCGGTGAACACCGGGGAGCTGTTTTTT. As protein: CASSTPRGWVGSGNSVNTGELFF.

The chain has TRBV9 and TRBJ2-1; D is unresolved. V dropped 0 bases and J dropped 1 base, with 11 bases sitting between them. CDR3 length equals 16 residues. Germline V gene lookup returns CDR1 SGDLS and CDR2 YYNGEE. The CDR3 protein is CASSVGGRRSYNEQFF. DNA of the CDR3: TGTGCCAGCAGCGTAGGGGGTAGAAGGTCCTACAATGAGCAGTTCTTC.

This chain uses TRBV7-3 with TRBJ2-1; D is unclear. The germline gives CDR1 SGHTA, CDR2 FQGTGA. Trimming took 0 bases from V and 1 from J, leaving 10 bases between them. CDR3 length: 16 amino acids. CDR3 loop: CASSLTTHGSYNEQFF. Written as DNA, the CDR3 is TGTGCCAGCAGCTTAACCACCCACGGTTCCTACAATGAGCAGTTCTTC.

The chain employs TRBV4-3 and TRBJ1-4, with a possible D match to TRBD1 (5 bases). This CDR3 is 15 amino acids long. Germline V lookup: CDR1 LGHNA, CDR2 YSLEER. The V and J ends lost 4 bases and 8 bases respectively, with 17 bases between them. CDR3 bases: TGCGCCAGCAGCCGAGTCAGGGAGGTCGAGGAAAAACTGTTTTTT. Translation: CASSRVREVEEKLFF.

This clone showed up just once. The rearrangement joins TRBV13 to TRBJ1-3; no definite D call. V lost 2 bases, J lost 0 bases, and 14 bases lay in between. The CDR3 totals 17 residues. Germline V gene sequence: CDR1 PRHDT, CDR2 FYEKMQ (reference sequence). The CDR3 nucleotides are TGTGCCAGCAGCTTATATCCGGGGAGTAACTCTGGAAACACCATATATTTT. Its protein is CASSLYPGSNSGNTIYF.

V gene TRBV4-3 combines with J gene TRBJ1-2; TRBD1 aligns across 8 bases. CDR3 length: 16 amino acids. The V gene end was trimmed by 0 bases and the J gene end by 4 bases; junction bases not matched to a gene: 7. Germline V gene lookup returns CDR1 LGHNA and CDR2 YSLEER. The CDR3 sequence: CASSQDGQGIGYGYTF. In DNA form, the CDR3 reads TGCGCCAGCAGCCAAGACGGACAGGGTATTGGCTATGGCTACACCTTC.

The J gene is TRBJ2-7, the V gene TRBV19; D is possibly TRBD2 (6 bases). The CDR3 has 14 amino acids. In germline, CDR1 is LNHDA, CDR2 SQIVND (reference sequence). The V end lost 3 bases, the J end lost 4 bases, and 13 bases lay between the germline ends. In DNA form, the CDR3 reads TGTGCCAGTAGTATTGAACTAGCTGGGTACGAGCAGTACTTC. It codes for CASSIELAGYEQYF. The full variable domain, its missing parts supplied by reference TRBV19 and TRBJ2-7, is DGGITQSPKYLFRKEGQNVTLSCEQNLNHDAMYWYRQDPGQGLRLIYYSQIVNDFQKGDIAEGYSVSREKKESFPLTVTSAQKNPTAFYLCASSIELAGYEQYFGPGTRLTVT.

The chain couples TRBV4-2 to TRBJ2-7; 7 nucleotides line up with TRBD2. The CDR3 has 14 residues. Germline-derived CDR1 and CDR2 are LGHNA and YNFKEQ. Trimming at V came to 1 base and at J to 5 bases, leaving 5 bases not matched to a gene. The CDR3 bases are TGTGCCAGCAGCCAAGGTGGGAGGGCCGACGAGCAGTACTTC. This codes for CASSQGGRADEQYF.

The V call is TRBV6-7, the J call TRBJ2-2, with D unresolved. TRBV6-7 is noted as an ORF with a role that remains uncertain. CDR3 length equals 14 residues. The V end lost 4 bases, the J end lost 4 bases, and 10 bases lay between the germline ends. CDR3 loop: CASSFWRTTGELFF. In nucleotides, the CDR3 is TGTGCCAGCAGTTTTTGGCGGACCACCGGGGAGCTGTTTTTT.

The V gene is TRBV10-3, the J gene TRBJ2-3; TRBD2 matches at 9 bases. The CDR3 totals 15 residues. The V gene end was trimmed by 4 bases and the J gene end by 2 bases; junction bases not matched to a gene: 4. Germline-derived CDR1 and CDR2 are ENHRY and SYGVKD. In nucleotides, the CDR3 is TGTGCCATCAGTGCTGCGGGAGGGTACACAGATACGCAGTATTTT. Protein: CAISAAGGYTDTQYF.

The V call is TRBV28, the J call TRBJ2-5; D is ambiguous. The CDR3 sequence is 14 residues long. The germline gives CDR1 MDHEN, CDR2 SYDVKM. V was trimmed by 1 base and J by 5 bases, leaving 11 bases between them. The CDR3 DNA follows: TGTGCCAGCAGTTTATACGGATCGGGCGAGACCCAGTACTTC. It codes for CASSLYGSGETQYF.

The rearrangement uses TRBV2 and TRBJ1-2, with D maybe TRBD1 (5 bases). The ends were cut back, 2 bases at V and 8 bases at J, with 12 bases in the middle. Germline CDR1 SNHLY, CDR2 FYNNEI. The CDR3 spans 13 residues. CDR3 DNA: TGTGCCAGCAGTGAAAGGGGAAGAGGCGGCTACACCTTC. Encoded protein: CASSERGRGGYTF.

The V call is TRBV13, the J call TRBJ2-5; possibly TRBD2 for D (6 bases). The V and J ends lost 3 bases and 2 bases respectively, with 13 bases between them. From germline, CDR1 is PRHDT and CDR2 FYEKMQ (reference sequence). The CDR3 covers 15 residues. The CDR3 DNA follows: TGTGCCAGCAGCTTTTATGCGGGATCACAAGAGACCCAGTACTTC. Translated: CASSFYAGSQETQYF. The complete variable domain, with remaining parts taken from reference TRBV13 and TRBJ2-5, reads AAGVIQSPRHLIKEKRETATLKCYPIPRHDTVYWYQQGPGQDPQFLISFYEKMQSDKGSIPDRFSAQQFSDYHSELNMSSLELGDSALYFCASSFYAGSQETQYFGPGTRLLVL.

The V and J genes are TRBV27 and TRBJ2-7; D is perhaps TRBD1 (6 bases). V was cut by 2 bases and J by 2 bases, with 10 bases left in between. CDR3 size: 14 residues. The germline CDR1 and CDR2 sequences are MNHEY and SMNVEV (reference sequence). The CDR3 sequence is CASSLTWGPYEQYF. CDR3 bases: TGTGCCAGCAGTTTAACGTGGGGGCCCTACGAGCAGTACTTC.

This chain connects TRBV29-1 to TRBJ2-6; D might be TRBD1 or TRBD2, each matching 5 bases. V was cut by 8 bases and J by 2 bases, with 13 bases left in between. Germline assignment: CDR1 SQVTM and CDR2 ANQGSEA. This CDR3 has 14 residues. CDR3 in amino acids: CSTRDGAGANVLTF. DNA for the CDR3: TGCAGCACCCGGGACGGGGCTGGGGCCAACGTCCTGACTTTC.

In its sample, this clone was seen once. The gene calls are TRBV19 and TRBJ2-3; 7 bases are shared with TRBD2. This CDR3 region has 18 residues. After removal of 0 bases from V and 5 bases from J, the junction contained 14 bases not matched to a gene. Germline V gene data show CDR1 as LNHDA and CDR2 as SQIVND (reference sequence). The CDR3, as DNA: TGTGCCAGTAGTATAGATCTTCCGCTAGCGGAGGGCGGAGATACGCAGTATTTT. Its translation: CASSIDLPLAEGGDTQYF.

The chain joins TRBV7-9 to TRBJ2-5, with TRBD1 identical over 8 bases. The germline V gene encodes CDR1 SEHNR and CDR2 FQNEAQ (reference sequence). The V and J ends lost 7 bases and 1 base, in that order; junction bases with no gene match: 5. CDR3 size: 14 residues. CDR3 in DNA: TGTGCCAGCACCTCTGGGACAGGCCAAGAGACCCAGTACTTC. This translates into CASTSGTGQETQYF.

V usage is TRBV19 and J usage is TRBJ2-7; perhaps TRBD1 as D (5 bases). Germline V gene sequence: CDR1 LNHDA, CDR2 SQIVND (reference sequence). The V end lost 3 bases, the J end lost 2 bases, and 14 bases lay between the germline ends. The length of the CDR3 is 15 residues. This CDR3 reads CASSISDRAAYEQYF. The CDR3 DNA follows: TGTGCCAGTAGTATTTCAGACAGAGCTGCCTACGAGCAGTACTTC.

V gene TRBV18 combines with J gene TRBJ2-3; the D is unclear. CDR1 and CDR2 from the germline V gene are KGHSH and LQKENI. There are 12 residues in the CDR3. Trimming cost V 2 bases and J 4 bases, with 4 bases left between them. CDR3 sequence (DNA): TGTGCCAGCTCACCAATTCCAGATACGCAGTATTTT. It yields the protein CASSPIPDTQYF.

This sequence joins TRBV7-3 and TRBJ1-1; D is unclear. CDR1 and CDR2 from the germline V gene are SGHTA and FQGTGA. The V end lost 0 bases, the J end lost 5 bases, and 13 bases lay between the germline ends. The CDR3 extends over 15 amino acids. CDR3 region: CASSLTSWGRTEAFF. Here the CDR3 DNA reads TGTGCCAGCAGCTTAACGTCCTGGGGTAGAACTGAAGCTTTCTTT.